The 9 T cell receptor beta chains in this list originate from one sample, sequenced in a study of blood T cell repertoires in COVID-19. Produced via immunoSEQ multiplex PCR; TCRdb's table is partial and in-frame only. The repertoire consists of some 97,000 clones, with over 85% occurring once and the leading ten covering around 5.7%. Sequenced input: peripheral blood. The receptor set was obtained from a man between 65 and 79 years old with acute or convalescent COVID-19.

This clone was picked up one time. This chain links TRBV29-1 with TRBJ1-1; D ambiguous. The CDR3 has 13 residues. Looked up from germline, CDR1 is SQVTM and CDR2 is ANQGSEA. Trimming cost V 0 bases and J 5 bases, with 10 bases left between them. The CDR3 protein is CSVEDLIRTEAFF. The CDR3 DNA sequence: TGCAGCGTTGAAGATCTTATCCGGACTGAAGCTTTCTTT.

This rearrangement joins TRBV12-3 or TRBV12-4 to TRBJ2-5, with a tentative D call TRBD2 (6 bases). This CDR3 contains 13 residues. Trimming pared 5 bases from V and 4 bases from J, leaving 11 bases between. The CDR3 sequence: CASSPGVVETQYF. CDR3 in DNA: TGTGCCAGCAGTCCGGGGGTTGTAGAGACCCAGTACTTC.

The DNA for the CDR3 is TGTGCCAGCAGTTACTCGGGGACAATAGGGGGCTACACCTTC. This codes for CASSYSGTIGGYTF. The chain employs TRBV6-5 and TRBJ1-2; tentative D call: TRBD1 (6 bases). The CDR3 covers 14 residues. Trimming took 0 bases from V and 8 from J, leaving 13 bases between them. Looked up from germline, CDR1 is MNHEY and CDR2 is SVGAGI.

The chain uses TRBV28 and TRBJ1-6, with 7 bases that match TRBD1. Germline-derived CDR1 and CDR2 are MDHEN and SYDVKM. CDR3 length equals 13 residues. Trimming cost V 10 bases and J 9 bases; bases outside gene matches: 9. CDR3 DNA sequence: TGTGCCACCCGAGACAGGGCCTTTTCACCCCTCCACTTT. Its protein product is CATRDRAFSPLHF.

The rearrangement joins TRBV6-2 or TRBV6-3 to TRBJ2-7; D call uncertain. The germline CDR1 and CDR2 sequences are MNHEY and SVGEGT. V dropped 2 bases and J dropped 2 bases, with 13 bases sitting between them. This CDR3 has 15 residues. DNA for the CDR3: TGTGCCAGCAGTTACCCTTGGCAGTTTACCTACGAGCAGTACTTC. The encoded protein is CASSYPWQFTYEQYF.

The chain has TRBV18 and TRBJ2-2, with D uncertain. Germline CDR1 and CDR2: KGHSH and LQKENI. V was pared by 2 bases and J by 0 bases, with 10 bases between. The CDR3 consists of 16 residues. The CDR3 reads CASSPFSSPNTGELFF. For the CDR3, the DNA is TGTGCCAGCTCACCATTTAGCTCTCCGAACACCGGGGAGCTGTTTTTT.

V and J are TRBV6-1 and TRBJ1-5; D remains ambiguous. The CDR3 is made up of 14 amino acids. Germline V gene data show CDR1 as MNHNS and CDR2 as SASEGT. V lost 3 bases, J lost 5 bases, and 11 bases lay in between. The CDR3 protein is CASSDVGVYQPQHF. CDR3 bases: TGTGCCAGCAGTGACGTGGGAGTTTATCAGCCCCAGCATTTT.

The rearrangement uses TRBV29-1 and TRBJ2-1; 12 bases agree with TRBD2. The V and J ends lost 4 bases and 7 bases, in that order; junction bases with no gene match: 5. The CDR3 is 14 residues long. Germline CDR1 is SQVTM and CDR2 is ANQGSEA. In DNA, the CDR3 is TGCAGCGTTGGGTATACTAGCGGGAGGAATGAGCAGTTCTTC. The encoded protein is CSVGYTSGRNEQFF.

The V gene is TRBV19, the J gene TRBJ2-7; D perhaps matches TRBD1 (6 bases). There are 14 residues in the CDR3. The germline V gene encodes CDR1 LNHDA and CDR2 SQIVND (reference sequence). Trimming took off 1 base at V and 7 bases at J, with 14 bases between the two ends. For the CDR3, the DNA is TGTGCCAGTAGTATAGGAGGGGGTTCCAGGGAGCAGTACTTC. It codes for CASSIGGGSREQYF. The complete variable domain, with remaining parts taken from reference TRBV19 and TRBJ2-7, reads DGGITQSPKYLFRKEGQNVTLSCEQNLNHDAMYWYRQDPGQGLRLIYYSQIVNDFQKGDIAEGYSVSREKKESFPLTVTSAQKNPTAFYLCASSIGGGSREQYFGPGTRLTVT.